Below, 22 T cell receptor beta chains from the same sample are listed, as sequenced in a study of neoadjuvant anti-PD-1 for oral cavity cancer (dated by TCRdb to the early 2020s). Preparation of the library involved the immunoSEQ multiplex PCR assay. TCRdb limited this immuneACCESS table to in-frame rearrangements with V and J called. A share of clones is missing; checked studies link under half to unresolved V genes, and the rest is unexplained. The sample table shows about 8,200 clones, and under 80% are seen once. In total, the top ten clones hold approximately 2.9% of the sample. Reading the label with the study, this specimen's time point is: after neoadjuvant nivolumab, at surgical resection. The sample was PBMCs, taken after nivolumab (anti-PD-1) treatment. The receptor set was obtained from a person aged 40-85 years with oral cavity squamous cell carcinoma.

V gene TRBV28 combines with J gene TRBJ2-4; D might be TRBD1 (5 bases). The CDR3 extends over 13 amino acids. V shed 6 bases and J shed 1 base, with 7 bases lying between them. Germline V gene sequence: CDR1 MDHEN, CDR2 SYDVKM. The chain's CDR3 is CASRGPAKNIQYF. CDR3 in DNA: TGTGCCAGCAGGGGGCCGGCCAAAAACATTCAGTACTTC. Full variable domain (remainder filled in from reference TRBV28 and TRBJ2-4): DVKVTQSSRYLVKRTGEKVFLECVQDMDHENMFWYRQDPGLGLRLIYFSYDVKMKEKGDIPEGYSVSREKKERFSLILESASTNQTSMYLCASRGPAKNIQYFGAGTRLSVL.

The chain links TRBV7-9 to TRBJ2-5; 8 bases are a match to TRBD1. V lost 4 bases, J lost 2 bases, and 6 bases stayed unmatched. The CDR3 covers 15 residues. Germline CDR1 is SEHNR and CDR2 is FQNEAQ (reference sequence). CDR3 in amino acids: CASSSRQGMQETQYF. The CDR3 DNA sequence: TGTGCCAGCAGCTCCCGACAGGGGATGCAAGAGACCCAGTACTTC.

The CDR3 region is CASRPASYGYTF. The CDR3, as DNA: TGTGCCAGCAGGCCCGCTAGCTATGGCTACACCTTC. The chain employs TRBV28 and TRBJ1-2; unclear D gene. V lost 6 bases and J lost 4, with 9 bases in between. Germline assignment: CDR1 MDHEN and CDR2 SYDVKM. The CDR3 is 12 amino acids.

This clone has more than one count but fewer than ten. This chain connects TRBV5-1 to TRBJ2-5; 8 bases are a match to TRBD1. This CDR3 contains 16 residues. The V gene's germline CDR1 is SGHRS and CDR2 YFSETQ. V was pared by 3 bases and J by 5 bases, with 12 bases of the junction left unmatched. In DNA form, the CDR3 reads TGCGCCAGCAGCTCAATCGGACAGGGTAGAGGTGAGACCCAGTACTTC. Protein product: CASSSIGQGRGETQYF.

This sequence joins TRBV27 and TRBJ1-5; D unresolved. Between the trimmed V and J ends, which lost 3 bases and 1 base, there was a span of 10 bases. The CDR3 covers 15 residues. Germline values: CDR1 MNHEY, CDR2 SMNVEV (reference sequence). CDR3 DNA: TGTGCCAGCAGTTTTGCAGCGATGAGCAATCAGCCCCAGCATTTT. Translation gives CASSFAAMSNQPQHF.

The gene calls are TRBV7-2 and TRBJ2-7; 7 bases map to TRBD2. V was pared by 5 bases and J by 1 base, with 8 bases of the junction left unmatched. Germline CDR1 reads SGHTA; CDR2 reads FQGNSA. This CDR3 comprises 15 residues. CDR3 protein: CASSPHSGRSYEQYF. CDR3 nucleotide sequence: TGTGCCAGCAGCCCCCACTCCGGGAGGTCCTACGAGCAGTACTTC.

The chain employs TRBV11-1 and TRBJ2-2; a weak D match, TRBD2 (6 bases). The length of the CDR3 is 17 residues. Germline values: CDR1 SGHAT, CDR2 FQDESV (reference sequence). Trimming pared 5 bases from V and 2 bases from J, leaving 18 bases between. The CDR3 protein is CASSRSPGLDNTGELFF. In DNA form, the CDR3 reads TGTGCCAGCAGCCGTTCTCCGGGACTTGACAACACCGGGGAGCTGTTTTTT.

This clone was seen a handful of times. The rearrangement joins TRBV5-6 to TRBJ2-1; TRBD1 might be the D (6 bases). V was pared by 4 bases and J by 0 bases, with 20 bases between. Germline V gene sequence: CDR1 SGHDT, CDR2 YYEEEE. The CDR3 has 18 amino acids. This chain's CDR3 is CASSPYLRQASSYNEQFF. The CDR3 nucleotides are TGTGCCAGCAGCCCATACCTGCGACAGGCGAGCTCCTACAATGAGCAGTTCTTC.

This clone was found a few times. CDR3 coding DNA: TGTGCCAGCCTGGAAGAAGTCAATCAGCCCCAGCATTTT. Amino acids: CASLEEVNQPQHF. V usage is TRBV2 and J usage is TRBJ1-5; the D is unclear. V was cut by 8 bases and J by 3 bases, with 11 bases left in between. Germline lookup yields CDR1 SNHLY and CDR2 FYNNEI. This CDR3 has 13 amino acids.

The chain combines TRBV15 with TRBJ1-1; 12 bases fit TRBD1. Trimming took 5 bases from V and 4 from J; bases not matched to a gene: 5. Germline CDR1 LNHNV, CDR2 YYDKDF (reference sequence). The CDR3 has 15 amino acids. The CDR3 coding sequence is TGTGCCACCAGCCCCCGGGGACAGGGGGCCACTGAAGCTTTCTTT. Amino acids: CATSPRGQGATEAFF.

The chain links TRBV10-3 to TRBJ1-1, with 10 nucleotides matching TRBD1. The germline V gene encodes CDR1 ENHRY and CDR2 SYGVKD. The CDR3 is 12 residues long. The trim removed 6 bases at V and 10 bases at J, leaving 5 bases unmatched. The CDR3 loop reads CAIRGTGAGAFF. For the CDR3, the DNA is TGTGCCATCAGAGGGACAGGGGCGGGAGCTTTCTTT.

The rearrangement uses TRBV4-1 and TRBJ2-2; D perhaps matches TRBD1 (5 bases). The CDR3 totals 16 residues. The germline V gene encodes CDR1 MGHRA and CDR2 YSYEKL. Trimming cost V 0 bases and J 1 base, with 9 bases left between them. The CDR3 protein is CASSQEMDMNTGELFF. The CDR3 coding sequence is TGCGCCAGCAGCCAAGAAATGGACATGAACACCGGGGAGCTGTTTTTT.

V and J are TRBV30 and TRBJ2-5, with D unresolved. From germline, CDR1 is GTSNPN and CDR2 SVGIG (reference sequence). V shed 0 bases and J shed 4 bases, with 15 bases lying between them. There are 15 residues in the CDR3. CDR3 coding DNA: TGTGCCTGGAGTGTAGAGACGGTTAACCGAGAGACCCAGTACTTC. It is translated as CAWSVETVNRETQYF.

This chain uses TRBV30 with TRBJ2-7, with D perhaps being TRBD1 or TRBD2 (6 bases each). V was clipped by 2 bases and J by 4 bases, with 15 bases between them. The CDR3 has 14 residues. Germline V gene lookup returns CDR1 GTSNPN and CDR2 SVGIG (reference sequence). The CDR3 spells CAWSSRGAPYEQYF. The CDR3 DNA sequence: TGTGCCTGGAGTTCTAGGGGGGCCCCATACGAGCAGTACTTC.

The genes are TRBV4-3 and TRBJ2-1; 13 bases align to TRBD2. After removal of 0 bases from V and 6 bases from J, the junction contained 5 bases not matched to a gene. CDR3 length: 17 amino acids. Germline V gives CDR1 LGHNA, CDR2 YSLEER. The CDR3 region has the DNA TGCGCCAGCAGCCAAGATTTAACTAGCGGGGGGGCCAATGAGCAGTTCTTC. Amino acid sequence: CASSQDLTSGGANEQFF.

This clone has more than one count but fewer than ten. The rearrangement uses TRBV4-3 and TRBJ2-7; 7 bases match TRBD1. V dropped 9 bases and J dropped 0; count of bases not matched to a gene: 8. The CDR3 runs 14 residues. Germline-derived CDR1 and CDR2 are LGHNA and YSLEER. CDR3 sequence (DNA): TGCGCCAGTAAGGACAGGCAAAGCTCCTACGAGCAGTACTTC. This codes for CASKDRQSSYEQYF.

The chain uses TRBV21-1 and TRBJ2-1. TRBV21-1 is an annotated pseudogene. CDR3 length: 18 residues. CDR3: CASSKAGPLLGSYNEQFF. The CDR3 region has the DNA TGTGCCAGCAGCAAAGCTGGCCCCCTTCTGGGATCCTACAATGAGCAGTTCTTC.

The V and J genes are TRBV2 and TRBJ1-2; 7 bases line up with TRBD1. J was trimmed by 7 bases and V by 3 bases; bases with no gene match: 8. Germline CDR1 reads SNHLY; CDR2 reads FYNNEI. This CDR3 is built from 14 residues. The CDR3 spells CASSDWTGSGGYTF. The CDR3 DNA reads TGTGCCAGCAGTGACTGGACAGGATCCGGTGGCTACACCTTC. The whole variable domain, remainder taken from reference TRBV2 and TRBJ1-2, is EPEVTQTPSHQVTQMGQEVILRCVPISNHLYFYWYRQILGQKVEFLVSFYNNEISEKSEIFDDQFSVERPDGSNFTLKIRSTKLEDSAMYFCASSDWTGSGGYTFGSGTRLTVV.

The rearrangement joins TRBV4-1 to TRBJ2-3; 7 nucleotides align to TRBD1. CDR1 is MGHRA, CDR2 YSYEKL, per germline. V lost 4 bases and J lost 4; bases outside the gene matches: 11. The CDR3 covers 16 residues. As DNA, the CDR3 is TGCGCCAGCAGCCTTGGGGACAGAGGGTGGTCAGATACGCAGTATTTT. Its translation is CASSLGDRGWSDTQYF.

This clone was seen only a few times. One junction end does not reproduce the germline sequence, and a read error may be involved. The V gene is TRBV7-9, the J gene TRBJ1-2, with 10 bases fitting TRBD1. Germline CDR1 and CDR2: SEHNR and FQNEAQ (reference sequence). The CDR3 is 12 residues long. CDR3 coding DNA: TGTGCCAGCAGCGCCGGGGACAGGGGATTCCTCTTC. It is translated as CASSAGDRGFLF.

This clone was detected a few times. The chain combines TRBV4-1 with TRBJ1-4, with TRBD1 identical over 11 bases. V lost 1 base, J lost 8 bases, and 12 bases stayed unmatched. The CDR3 is 18 amino acids. The germline V gene has CDR1 MGHRA and CDR2 YSYEKL. The CDR3 here is CASSQVWDRGKGGEKLFF. In DNA form, the CDR3 reads TGCGCCAGCAGCCAAGTATGGGACAGGGGGAAGGGTGGCGAAAAACTGTTTTTT.

V gene TRBV13 combines with J gene TRBJ2-1; 9 bases match TRBD2. CDR3 size: 16 residues. Trimming took 4 bases from V and 3 from J; bases not matched to a gene: 7. In germline, CDR1 is PRHDT, CDR2 FYEKMQ (reference sequence). This CDR3 reads CASSSRLAVSYNEQFF. The CDR3 nucleotides are TGTGCCAGCAGCTCCCGACTAGCGGTGAGCTACAATGAGCAGTTCTTC.